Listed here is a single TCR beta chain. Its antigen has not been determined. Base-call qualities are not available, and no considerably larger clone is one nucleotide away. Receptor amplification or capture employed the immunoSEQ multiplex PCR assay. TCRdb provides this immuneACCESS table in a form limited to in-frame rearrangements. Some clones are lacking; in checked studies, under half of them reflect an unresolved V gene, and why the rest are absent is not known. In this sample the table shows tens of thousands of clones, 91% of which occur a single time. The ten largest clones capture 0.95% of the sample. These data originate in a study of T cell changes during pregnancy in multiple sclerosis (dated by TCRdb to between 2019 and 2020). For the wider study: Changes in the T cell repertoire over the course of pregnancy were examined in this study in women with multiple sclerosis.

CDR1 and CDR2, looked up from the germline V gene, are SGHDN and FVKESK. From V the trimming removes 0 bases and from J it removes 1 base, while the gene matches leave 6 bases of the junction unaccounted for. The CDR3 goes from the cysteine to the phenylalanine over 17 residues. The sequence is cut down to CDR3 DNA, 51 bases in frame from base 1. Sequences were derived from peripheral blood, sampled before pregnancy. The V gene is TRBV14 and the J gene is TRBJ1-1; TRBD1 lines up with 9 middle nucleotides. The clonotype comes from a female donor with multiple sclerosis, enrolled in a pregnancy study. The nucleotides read TGTGCCAGCAGCCAAGAATTGGACAGGGGCCCGAACACTGAAGCTTTCTTT. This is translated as CASSQELDRGPNTEAFF.